This T cell receptor beta chain was observed in a study of cytomegalovirus exposure and HLA in healthy donors. Worth noting for this clone: Its antigen is undetermined.

General study findings and limits: Roughly 170 TCR beta chains were listed as cytomegalovirus-associated.

The CDR3 consists of 15 residues. V shed 7 bases, J shed 1 base, and the junction held 6 bases outside the gene matches. Germline CDR1 LNHDA, CDR2 SQIVND (reference sequence). The assay was immunoSEQ multiplex PCR, and TCRdb's table has in-frame clones only and misses some. The sample lists 150,000 to 200,000 clones; approximately 80% were seen once. The sequenced sample was PBMCs. The origin of this receptor is a man aged 18-30 years in good health and CMV-seropositive. V is TRBV19 and J is TRBJ2-2; 7 nucleotides line up with TRBD1. The CDR3 sequence is CASIARDRNTGELFF. CDR3 DNA: TGTGCCAGTATTGCCAGGGACAGGAACACCGGGGAGCTGTTTTTT.